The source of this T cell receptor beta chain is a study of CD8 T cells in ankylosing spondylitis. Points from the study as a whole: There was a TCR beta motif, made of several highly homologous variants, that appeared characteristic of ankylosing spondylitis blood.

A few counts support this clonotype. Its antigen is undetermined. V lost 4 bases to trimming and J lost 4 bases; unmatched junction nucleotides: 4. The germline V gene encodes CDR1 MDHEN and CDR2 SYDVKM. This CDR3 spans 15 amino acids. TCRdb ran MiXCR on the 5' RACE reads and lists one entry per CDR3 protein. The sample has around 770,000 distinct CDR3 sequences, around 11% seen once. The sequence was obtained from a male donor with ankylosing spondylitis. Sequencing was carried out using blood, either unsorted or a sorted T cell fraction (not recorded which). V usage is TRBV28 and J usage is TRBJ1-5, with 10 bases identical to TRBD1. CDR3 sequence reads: CASSSLDRGNQPQHF. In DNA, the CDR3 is TGTGCCAGCAGTTCTTTGGACAGGGGGAATCAGCCCCAGCATTTT.